Shown below are 15 T cell receptor beta chains from a single sample sequenced in a study of blood T cell repertoires in COVID-19. Assay: immunoSEQ multiplex PCR; the TCRdb copy retains only in-frame clones and omits some. Of about 160,000 clones listed, roughly 73% are singletons. The source material was peripheral blood. These receptors were collected from a man between 65 and 85 years old with acute or convalescent COVID-19.

Notes on this clone: The junction shows a germline mismatch at one end, possibly a read error. For the CDR3, the DNA is TGTGCTAGCAGCTCCGGGACAGAAAAAGAGACCCAGTACTTC. Protein sequence: CASSSGTEKETQYF. The chain has TRBV7-7 and TRBJ2-5, with 7 nucleotides matching TRBD1. Germline assignment: CDR1 SSHAT and CDR2 FNYEAQ (reference sequence). This CDR3 spans 14 amino acids. Full variable domain (outside the CDR3, taken from reference TRBV7-7 and TRBJ2-5): GAGVSQSPRYKVTKRGQDVTLRCDPISSHATLYWYQQALGQGPEFLTYFNYEAQPDKSGLPSDRFSAERPEGSISTLTIQRTEQRDSAMYRCASSSGTEKETQYFGPGTRLLVL.

The rearrangement links TRBV5-1 to TRBJ1-2; 8 nucleotides match TRBD1. The CDR3 covers 15 residues. Germline-derived CDR1 and CDR2 are SGHRS and YFSETQ. V gave up 4 bases and J gave up 7 bases; unmatched junction bases: 12. CDR3 in DNA: TGCGCCAGCAGCCCAGGACAGGGTTTCTTTAGTGGCTACACCTTC. Translated: CASSPGQGFFSGYTF.

This clone showed up just once. This chain connects TRBV6-1 to TRBJ2-5; TRBD2 is a possible D gene (6 bases). Trimming shortened V by 2 bases and J by 4 bases, and 14 bases separated the two germline ends. The CDR3 consists of 15 residues. Per germline, CDR1 MNHNS and CDR2 SASEGT. CDR3 bases: TGTGCCAGCAGTGAATCTGTCGGGGGAGGAGAGACCCAGTACTTC. Translating gives CASSESVGGGETQYF.

CDR3 residues: CASSRSGGSYEQYF. CDR3 coding DNA: TGTGCCAGCAGTCGTAGCGGGGGTTCCTACGAGCAGTACTTC. V gene TRBV6-5 combines with J gene TRBJ2-7, with 9 nucleotides matching TRBD2. This CDR3 is 14 amino acids long. Losses at the gene ends were 5 bases for V and 1 base for J; bases not matched to a gene: 3. Germline assignment: CDR1 MNHEY and CDR2 SVGAGI.

The rearrangement uses TRBV20-1 and TRBJ1-2; TRBD1 agrees at 8 bases. J was trimmed by 7 bases and V by 3 bases; bases with no gene match: 7. The CDR3 has 13 amino acids. Germline CDR1 DFQATT, CDR2 SNEGSKA (reference sequence). The CDR3 reads CSASRQGAVGYTF. CDR3 sequence (DNA): TGCAGTGCTAGTCGCCAGGGGGCTGTTGGCTACACCTTC.

This sequence joins TRBV24-1 and TRBJ2-5, with D perhaps TRBD2 (7 bases). The CDR3 has 15 amino acids. V lost 3 bases to trimming and J lost 2 bases, with 12 bases between them. The germline CDR1 and CDR2 sequences are KGHDR and SFDVKD. The CDR3, as DNA: TGTGCCACCAGTGATCCGGGGGGCTCTCAAGAGACCCAGTACTTC. Protein: CATSDPGGSQETQYF.

As regards this clone: This sample includes further DNA sequences coding for the same CDR3. The chain carries TRBV19 and TRBJ1-5; D gene uncertain. This CDR3 contains 14 residues. V dropped 3 bases and J dropped 3 bases, with 9 bases sitting between them. Looked up from germline, CDR1 is LNHDA and CDR2 is SQIVND (reference sequence). CDR3 DNA sequence: TGTGCCAGTAGTATTGTCAGTTCCAATCAGCCCCAGCATTTT. Protein product: CASSIVSSNQPQHF. The full variable domain, in which reference TRBV19 and TRBJ1-5 provide the parts outside the CDR3, is DGGITQSPKYLFRKEGQNVTLSCEQNLNHDAMYWYRQDPGQGLRLIYYSQIVNDFQKGDIAEGYSVSREKKESFPLTVTSAQKNPTAFYLCASSIVSSNQPQHFGDGTRLSIL.

This sequence joins TRBV28 and TRBJ2-5; a weak D match, TRBD2 (6 bases). Germline V CDR1 and CDR2: MDHEN, SYDVKM. The CDR3 has 15 residues. Trimming took 5 bases from V and 1 from J, leaving 14 bases between them. The CDR3 DNA reads as TGTGCCAGCAGTCGGGGGTCAGGGTTCCAAGAGACCCAGTACTTC. The encoded protein is CASSRGSGFQETQYF.

V is TRBV10-3 and J is TRBJ1-3, with 7 bases identical to TRBD1. Trimming took 5 bases from V and 4 from J; bases not matched to a gene: 2. CDR1 ENHRY and CDR2 SYGVKD come from the germline V gene. The CDR3 is 13 amino acids. The chain's CDR3 is CAISPGGGNTIYF. For the CDR3, the DNA is TGTGCCATCAGTCCAGGGGGAGGAAACACCATATATTTT.

The chain is built from TRBV19 and TRBJ2-1; 14 positions agree with TRBD2. The V and J ends lost 9 bases and 0 bases, in that order; junction bases with no gene match: 7. Germline-derived CDR1 and CDR2 are LNHDA and SQIVND (reference sequence). CDR3 length: 17 residues. This CDR3 reads CASTGTSGSISYNEQFF. The CDR3 DNA reads as TGTGCCAGCACCGGGACTAGCGGGAGTATCTCCTACAATGAGCAGTTCTTC.

The V call is TRBV19, the J call TRBJ1-5, with D hard to call. The CDR3 is 15 amino acids. CDR1 is LNHDA, CDR2 SQIVND, per germline (reference sequence). The V and J ends lost 3 bases and 0 bases respectively, with 9 bases between them. CDR3 loop: CASSIFSLSNQPQHF. CDR3 in DNA: TGTGCCAGTAGTATTTTTAGCCTTAGCAATCAGCCCCAGCATTTT. Full variable domain (remainder filled in from reference TRBV19 and TRBJ1-5): DGGITQSPKYLFRKEGQNVTLSCEQNLNHDAMYWYRQDPGQGLRLIYYSQIVNDFQKGDIAEGYSVSREKKESFPLTVTSAQKNPTAFYLCASSIFSLSNQPQHFGDGTRLSIL.

CDR3 in amino acids: CASTLAAGEGLQETQYF. The CDR3, as DNA: TGTGCCAGCACCCTAGCCGCCGGGGAGGGGCTCCAAGAGACCCAGTACTTC. The chain uses TRBV7-6 and TRBJ2-5; 7 bases fit TRBD2. The CDR3 length is 17 residues. Germline CDR1 is SGHVS and CDR2 is FNYEAQ. Losses at the gene ends were 7 bases for V and 1 base for J; bases not matched to a gene: 15.

This chain joins TRBV4-3 and TRBJ2-5, with TRBD2 identical over 9 bases. The V segment lost 1 base and the J segment 2 bases; nucleotides outside the gene matches: 2. The CDR3 has 15 amino acids. Germline V gene sequence: CDR1 LGHNA, CDR2 YSLEER. The CDR3 loop is CASSQGLAVQETQYF. The CDR3, as DNA: TGCGCCAGCAGCCAAGGACTAGCGGTTCAAGAGACCCAGTACTTC.

This clone was recorded only once. The chain employs TRBV9 and TRBJ1-1; 9 bases fit TRBD1. Germline lookup yields CDR1 SGDLS and CDR2 YYNGEE. CDR3 length equals 15 residues. V was pared by 2 bases and J by 5 bases, with 7 bases of the junction left unmatched. CDR3 amino acids: CASSVYTGGNTEAFF. In nucleotides, the CDR3 is TGTGCCAGCAGCGTTTACACAGGGGGCAATACTGAAGCTTTCTTT.

This clone was observed once. The V gene is TRBV9, the J gene TRBJ1-6; 7 bases are shared with TRBD1. The CDR3 runs to 15 residues. Germline loops: CDR1 SGDLS, CDR2 YYNGEE. Losses at the gene ends were 3 bases for V and 11 bases for J; bases not matched to a gene: 11. DNA of the CDR3: TGTGCCAGCAGCGCAGACATACAGGGGACGGCACCCCTCCACTTT. Residues: CASSADIQGTAPLHF.